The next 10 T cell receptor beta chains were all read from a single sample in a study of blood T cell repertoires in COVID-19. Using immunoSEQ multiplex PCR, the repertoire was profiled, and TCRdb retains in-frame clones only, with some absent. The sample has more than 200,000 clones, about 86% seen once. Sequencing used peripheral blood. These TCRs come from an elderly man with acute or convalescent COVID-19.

CDR3 amino acids: CASSERSRDTIYF. CDR3 in DNA: TGTGCCAGCAGTGAAAGGTCGCGGGACACCATATATTTT. This sequence joins TRBV6-1 and TRBJ1-3; D unresolved. V lost 2 bases to trimming and J lost 8 bases, with 10 bases between them. The germline CDR1 and CDR2 sequences are MNHNS and SASEGT. The CDR3 has 13 residues.

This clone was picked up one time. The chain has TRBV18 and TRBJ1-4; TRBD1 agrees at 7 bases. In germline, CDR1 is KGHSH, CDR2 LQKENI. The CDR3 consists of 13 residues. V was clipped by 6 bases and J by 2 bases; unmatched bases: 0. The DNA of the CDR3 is TGTGCCAGCTCGACAGGGACTAATGAAAAACTGTTTTTT. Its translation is CASSTGTNEKLFF.

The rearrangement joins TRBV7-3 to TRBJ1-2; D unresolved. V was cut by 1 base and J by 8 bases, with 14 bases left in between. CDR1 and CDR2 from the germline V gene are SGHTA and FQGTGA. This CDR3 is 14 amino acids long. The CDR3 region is CASSLMLALRGYTF. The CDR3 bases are TGTGCCAGCAGCTTAATGTTAGCCCTTCGAGGCTACACCTTC. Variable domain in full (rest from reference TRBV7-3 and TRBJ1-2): GAGVSQTPSNKVTEKGKYVELRCDPISGHTALYWYRQSLGQGPEFLIYFQGTGAADDSGLPNDRFFAVRPEGSVSTLKIQRTERGDSAVYLCASSLMLALRGYTFGSGTRLTVV.

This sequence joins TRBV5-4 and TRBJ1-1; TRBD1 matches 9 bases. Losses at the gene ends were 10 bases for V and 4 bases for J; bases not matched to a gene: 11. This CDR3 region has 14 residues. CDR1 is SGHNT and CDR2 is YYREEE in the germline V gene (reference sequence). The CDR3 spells CALKRQGGGTEAFF. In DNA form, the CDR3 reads TGTGCCCTAAAAAGACAGGGGGGAGGCACTGAAGCTTTCTTT. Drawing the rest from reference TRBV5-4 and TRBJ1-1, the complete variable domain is ETGVTQSPTHLIKTRGQQVTLRCSSQSGHNTVSWYQQALGQGPQFIFQYYREEENGRGNFPPRFSGLQFPNYSSELNVNALELDDSALYLCALKRQGGGTEAFFGQGTRLTVV.

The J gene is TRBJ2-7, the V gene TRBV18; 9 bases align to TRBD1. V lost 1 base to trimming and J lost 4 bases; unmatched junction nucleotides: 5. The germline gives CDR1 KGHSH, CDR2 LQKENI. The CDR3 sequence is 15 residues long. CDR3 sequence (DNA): TGTGCCAGCTCACCACGAGGGACAGGGTTTTACGAGCAGTACTTC. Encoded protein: CASSPRGTGFYEQYF.

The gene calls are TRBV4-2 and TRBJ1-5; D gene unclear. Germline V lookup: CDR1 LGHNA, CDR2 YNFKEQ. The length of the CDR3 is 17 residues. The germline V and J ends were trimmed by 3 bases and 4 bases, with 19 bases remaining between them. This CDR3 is CASSQDSAGALNQPQHF. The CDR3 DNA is TGTGCCAGCAGCCAGGACTCAGCGGGAGCCCTAAATCAGCCCCAGCATTTT.

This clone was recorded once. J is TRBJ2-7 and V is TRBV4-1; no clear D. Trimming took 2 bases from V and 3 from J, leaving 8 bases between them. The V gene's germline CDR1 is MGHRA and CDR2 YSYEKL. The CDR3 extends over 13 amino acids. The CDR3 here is CASSQLASYEQYF. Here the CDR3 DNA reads TGCGCCAGCAGCCAACTGGCCAGCTACGAGCAGTACTTC.

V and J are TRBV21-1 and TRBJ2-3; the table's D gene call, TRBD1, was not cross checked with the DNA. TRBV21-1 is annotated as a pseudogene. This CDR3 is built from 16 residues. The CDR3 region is CASSKAGGQGSYTQYF. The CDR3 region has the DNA TGTGCCAGCAGCAAAGCCGGAGGACAGGGGTCTTATACGCAGTATTTT.

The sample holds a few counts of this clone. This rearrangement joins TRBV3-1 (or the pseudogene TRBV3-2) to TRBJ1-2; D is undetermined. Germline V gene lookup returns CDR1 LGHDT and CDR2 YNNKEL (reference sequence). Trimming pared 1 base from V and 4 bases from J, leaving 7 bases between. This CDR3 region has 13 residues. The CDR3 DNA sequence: TGTGCCAGCAGCCAAGTCGGACTCTATGGCTACACCTTC. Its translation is CASSQVGLYGYTF.

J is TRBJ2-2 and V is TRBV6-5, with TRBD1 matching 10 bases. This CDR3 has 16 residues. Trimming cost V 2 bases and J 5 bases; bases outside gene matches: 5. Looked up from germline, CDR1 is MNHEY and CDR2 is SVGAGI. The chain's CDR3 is CASSYGGQGRTGELFF. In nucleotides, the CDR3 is TGTGCCAGCAGTTACGGGGGACAGGGGAGAACCGGGGAGCTGTTTTTT.